One sample yielded the 27 T cell receptor beta chains listed below, sequenced in a study of radiation and T cells in renal cell carcinoma. Some clones are missing from TCRdb's copy, which holds only in-frame ones; the method was immunoSEQ multiplex PCR. The top ten clones hold around 3% of a sample with approximately 120,000 clones, around 84% of them seen once. The time point is: baseline pretreatment blood. Specified treatment: 15 Gy SBRT to primary tumor, nephrectomy 4 weeks later. Here the sequenced sample was blood, taken from a patient whose treatment included radiotherapy and nephrectomy. The receptors come from a woman aged 55-75 years with renal cell carcinoma.

The chain recombines TRBV11-2 with TRBJ1-3, with TRBD1 as a possible D gene (6 bases). V lost 5 bases to trimming and J lost 0 bases, with 17 bases between them. The CDR3 is 17 amino acids. CDR1 and CDR2 (germline): SGHAT, FQNNGV. This CDR3 reads CASSKRSTGPSGNTIYF. The CDR3, as DNA: TGTGCCAGCAGCAAACGGTCGACAGGCCCCTCTGGAAACACCATATATTTT.

The V gene is TRBV5-1, the J gene TRBJ2-7, with 10 bases lining up with TRBD1. V lost 3 bases to trimming and J lost 6 bases; unmatched junction nucleotides: 6. The CDR3 spans 14 residues. Looked up from germline, CDR1 is SGHRS and CDR2 is YFSETQ. The DNA of the CDR3 is TGCGCCAGCAGCTCCCCGGACAGGGGGGGCGAGCAGTACTTC. The encoded protein is CASSSPDRGGEQYF.

The chain is built from TRBV29-1 and TRBJ1-2; D gene ambiguous. V lost 1 base to trimming and J lost 5 bases, with 17 bases between them. CDR3 length: 15 amino acids. Per germline, CDR1 SQVTM and CDR2 ANQGSEA. Written as DNA, the CDR3 is TGCAGCGTTGAAGTGGCATTTCGAAGTGCATATGGCTACACCTTC. Its translation: CSVEVAFRSAYGYTF.

V usage is TRBV19 and J usage is TRBJ2-7; weak D call: TRBD1 (7 bases). Between the trimmed V and J ends, which lost 3 bases and 3 bases, there was a span of 18 bases. Germline V gene data show CDR1 as LNHDA and CDR2 as SQIVND (reference sequence). This CDR3 has 16 amino acids. CDR3 in amino acids: CASSIQGGANYYEQYF. The CDR3 DNA reads as TGTGCCAGTAGTATCCAGGGGGGAGCCAACTACTACGAGCAGTACTTC.

The V gene is TRBV6-6, the J gene TRBJ1-3; D not resolved. The germline V gene encodes CDR1 MNHNY and CDR2 SVGAGI (reference sequence). The CDR3 extends over 16 amino acids. V was clipped by 0 bases and J by 0 bases, with 9 bases between them. CDR3 loop: CASSYSQENSGNTIYF. The CDR3 DNA is TGTGCCAGCAGTTACTCCCAGGAAAACTCTGGAAACACCATATATTTT.

The rearrangement uses TRBV5-1 and TRBJ1-1; TRBD1 matches 8 bases. Trimming removed 3 bases from V and 5 bases from J; junction bases left unmatched: 12. The CDR3 totals 16 residues. Germline-derived CDR1 and CDR2 are SGHRS and YFSETQ. DNA of the CDR3: TGCGCCAGCAGCTATCGCCCCGGGACAGGAAGAACTGAAGCTTTCTTT. Its protein product is CASSYRPGTGRTEAFF.

The rearrangement links TRBV7-3 to TRBJ2-3; D gene unclear. This CDR3 comprises 14 residues. In germline, CDR1 is SGHTA, CDR2 FQGTGA. The V gene lost 5 bases and the J gene lost 2 bases, with 11 bases spanning the gap. Here the CDR3 reads CASSVDGYTDTQYF. As DNA, the CDR3 is TGTGCCAGCAGCGTCGACGGATACACAGATACGCAGTATTTT.

The chain joins TRBV19 to TRBJ2-5; D remains unclear. Trimming stripped 6 bases from V and 6 bases from J, with 29 bases between. CDR1 is LNHDA and CDR2 is SQIVND in the germline V gene (reference sequence). The CDR3 extends over 18 amino acids. The CDR3 protein is CASSLGRSEAEVGKTQYF. The DNA of the CDR3 is TGTGCCAGTAGCCTCGGGCGGTCTGAGGCTGAAGTAGGAAAGACCCAGTACTTC.

This chain uses TRBV6-1 with TRBJ2-5; TRBD1 agrees at 9 bases. The J call is in doubt because the DNA end fits TRBJ2-7 better. The CDR3 covers 16 residues. The germline CDR1 and CDR2 sequences are MNHNS and SASEGT. The CDR3 DNA reads as TGTGCCAGCAGTGAATTAAGGACAGGGGATTTTTACGAGCAGTACTTC. It encodes CASSELRTGDFYEQYF.

This chain joins TRBV28 and TRBJ2-7; 7 positions agree with TRBD1. The germline CDR1 and CDR2 sequences are MDHEN and SYDVKM. This CDR3 spans 14 amino acids. V was pared by 7 bases and J by 3 bases, with 9 bases of the junction left unmatched. CDR3 DNA sequence: TGTGCCAGCATCCGACAGGGCTTGCGCTACGAGCAGTACTTC. It yields the protein CASIRQGLRYEQYF.

This chain links TRBV7-9 with TRBJ1-2; D is undetermined. Per germline, CDR1 SEHNR and CDR2 FQNEAQ (reference sequence). This CDR3 has 11 residues. Trimming took off 5 bases at V and 8 bases at J, with 9 bases between the two ends. The CDR3 loop reads CASSPAWGYTF. CDR3 nucleotide sequence: TGTGCCAGCAGCCCCGCGTGGGGCTACACCTTC.

The chain links TRBV7-2 to TRBJ2-1; 8 bases align to TRBD2. The CDR3 has 16 amino acids. CDR1 is SGHTA and CDR2 is FQGNSA in the germline V gene. The V segment lost 3 bases and the J segment 0 bases; nucleotides outside the gene matches: 4. The CDR3 reads CASSFRLASSYNEQFF. CDR3 nucleotides: TGTGCCAGCAGCTTTAGACTAGCGTCCTCCTACAATGAGCAGTTCTTC.

J is TRBJ2-1 and V is TRBV14; 7 positions agree with TRBD2. The germline gives CDR1 SGHDN, CDR2 FVKESK. This CDR3 has 18 amino acids. J was trimmed by 3 bases and V by 5 bases; bases with no gene match: 16. CDR3 amino acids: CASSIGLDPYKVYNEQFF. The CDR3 nucleotides are TGTGCCAGCAGCATAGGACTAGACCCCTATAAAGTCTACAATGAGCAGTTCTTC.

CDR3 residues: CATSPRQGITYEQYF. The CDR3 nucleotides are TGTGCCACCAGCCCGAGACAGGGGATTACCTACGAGCAGTACTTC. This chain connects TRBV15 to TRBJ2-7, with 8 bases matching TRBD1. The junction had 8 bases not matched to a gene; V was cut back by 5 bases and J by 2 bases. Germline lookup yields CDR1 LNHNV and CDR2 YYDKDF (reference sequence). The CDR3 has 15 amino acids.

In DNA form, the CDR3 reads TGTGCCATCAGTGAGATCGAGGGCGGCGGCTACACCTTC. As protein: CAISEIEGGGYTF. The chain is built from TRBV10-3 and TRBJ1-2; D ambiguous. Trimming took 2 bases from V and 8 from J, leaving 12 bases between them. The CDR3 contains 13 residues. Germline V gene data show CDR1 as ENHRY and CDR2 as SYGVKD.

V usage is TRBV7-2 and J usage is TRBJ2-1; D not certain. CDR3 length: 13 amino acids. Germline V gives CDR1 SGHTA, CDR2 FQGNSA. Trimming pared 5 bases from V and 0 bases from J, leaving 5 bases between. The CDR3 DNA reads as TGTGCCAGCAGCCTTGGCTCCTACAATGAGCAGTTCTTC. This codes for CASSLGSYNEQFF.

V is TRBV21-1 and J is TRBJ1-1. TRBV21-1 corresponds to a pseudogene. The CDR3 contains 15 residues. The CDR3 DNA follows: TGTGCCAGCAGGGGACCTTCGAGACTGAACACTGAAGCTTTCTTT. It is translated as CASRGPSRLNTEAFF.

The chain links TRBV30 to TRBJ1-5; TRBD1 agrees at 7 bases. V dropped 3 bases and J dropped 4; count of bases not matched to a gene: 9. The CDR3 consists of 15 residues. CDR1 is GTSNPN, CDR2 SVGIG, per germline (reference sequence). The CDR3 reads CAWSRGTQGNQPQHF. In DNA form, the CDR3 reads TGTGCCTGGAGCCGCGGGACACAGGGGAATCAGCCCCAGCATTTT.

V gene TRBV5-5 combines with J gene TRBJ2-3; D remains ambiguous. Trimming pared 2 bases from V and 0 bases from J, leaving 4 bases between. Germline CDR1 reads SGHKS; CDR2 reads YYEKEE (reference sequence). This CDR3 spans 13 amino acids. The CDR3 coding sequence is TGTGCCAGCAGCTTCATTAGCACAGATACGCAGTATTTT. Amino acid sequence: CASSFISTDTQYF.

CDR3 bases: TGTGCCAGCAGAGGACAAGTCTCTGGAAACACCATATATTTT. This encodes CASRGQVSGNTIYF. The rearrangement links TRBV6-6 to TRBJ1-3; TRBD1 might be the D (5 bases). V dropped 6 bases and J dropped 0 bases, with 9 bases sitting between them. CDR1 MNHNY and CDR2 SVGAGI come from the germline V gene (reference sequence). The CDR3 loop spans 14 amino acids.

DNA for the CDR3: TGTGCCAGCAAACAAACCACAGATACGCAGTATTTT. It translates to CASKQTTDTQYF. The chain employs TRBV7-9 and TRBJ2-3; D gene unclear. Trimming cost V 7 bases and J 2 bases, with 7 bases left between them. The CDR3 is 12 residues long. CDR1 SEHNR and CDR2 FQNEAQ come from the germline V gene (reference sequence).

The rearrangement joins TRBV19 to TRBJ1-5; TRBD1 might be the D (6 bases). Trimming took off 5 bases at V and 5 bases at J, with 16 bases between the two ends. The CDR3 covers 15 residues. Germline CDR1 is LNHDA and CDR2 is SQIVND (reference sequence). The CDR3 DNA sequence: TGTGCCAGTAGTGTGGCCAGGGGAGGAGATCAGCCCCAGCATTTT. Translated, it gives CASSVARGGDQPQHF.

V is TRBV19 and J is TRBJ1-5; no firm D call. Germline CDR1 reads LNHDA; CDR2 reads SQIVND (reference sequence). Between the trimmed V and J ends, which lost 1 base and 3 bases, there was a span of 10 bases. The CDR3 has 15 amino acids. The CDR3 nucleotides read TGTGCCAGTAGTATAGTGGGCAGTTACAATCAGCCCCAGCATTTT. Translated, it gives CASSIVGSYNQPQHF.

V usage is TRBV27 and J usage is TRBJ1-1; a weak D match, TRBD1 (5 bases). Trimming removed 2 bases at V and 1 base at J, with 8 bases between. The CDR3 contains 14 residues. CDR1 is MNHEY, CDR2 SMNVEV, per germline (reference sequence). The CDR3 loop reads CASSLRGENTEAFF. CDR3 DNA: TGTGCCAGCAGTTTACGGGGCGAGAACACTGAAGCTTTCTTT.

J is TRBJ2-1 and V is TRBV6-5; no definite D call. In germline, CDR1 is MNHEY, CDR2 SVGAGI. The CDR3 is 11 amino acids. V shed 0 bases and J shed 6 bases, with 0 bases lying between them. The CDR3: CASSYSNEQFF. As DNA, the CDR3 is TGTGCCAGCAGTTACTCCAATGAGCAGTTCTTC.

The gene calls are TRBV5-1 and TRBJ2-6, with a possible D match to TRBD1 (5 bases). The germline V gene has CDR1 SGHRS and CDR2 YFSETQ. Trimming took 1 base from V and 1 from J, leaving 12 bases between them. There are 17 residues in the CDR3. The CDR3 nucleotides are TGCGCCAGCAGCTTGCAGGTCAGGGCTTCTGGGGCCAACGTCCTGACTTTC. Translating it yields CASSLQVRASGANVLTF.

A note on this clone: A much bigger clone sits one base away, suggesting this may be a read error. The chain employs TRBV9 and TRBJ1-1, with TRBD1 matching over 8 bases. J gave up 1 base and V 4 bases, and 3 bases lay outside the gene matches. The CDR3 covers 14 residues. Germline V gives CDR1 SGDLS, CDR2 YYNGEE. CDR3 residues: CASSLGQGNTEAFF. CDR3 coding DNA: TGTGCCAGCAGCTTAGGACAGGGGAACACTGAAGCTTTCTTT.